The 11 T cell receptor beta chains below all came from one sample that was sequenced in a study of cytomegalovirus exposure and HLA in healthy donors. Vbeta (60) and Jbeta (13) primers were used in the PCR. Profiled with immunoSEQ multiplex PCR; TCRdb holds only in-frame clones, not every one. The sample consists of about 130,000 clones, 76% of them appearing once. Sequencing was performed on PBMCs. These receptor sequences come from a man aged 35 to 55 in good health and CMV-seronegative.

Only a few counts were recorded for this clone. The rearrangement links TRBV28 to TRBJ2-2; possibly TRBD2 for D (7 bases). This CDR3 is 15 amino acids long. Germline CDR1 reads MDHEN; CDR2 reads SYDVKM. The V and J ends lost 6 bases and 4 bases respectively, with 15 bases between them. The CDR3 sequence is CASSSAGAGTGELFF. The DNA for the CDR3 is TGTGCCAGCAGCTCTGCGGGGGCGGGCACCGGGGAGCTGTTTTTT.

The chain couples TRBV5-1 to TRBJ2-7; D might be TRBD2 (7 bases). Per the germline V gene, CDR1 is SGHRS and CDR2 is YFSETQ. The V end was cut by 1 base, the J end by 3 bases, with 11 bases between. There are 14 residues in the CDR3. The CDR3 sequence: CASSLWGGLYEQYF. DNA for the CDR3: TGCGCCAGCAGCTTGTGGGGGGGCCTCTACGAGCAGTACTTC.

The chain is built from TRBV7-9 and TRBJ1-1, with D tentatively TRBD1 (5 bases). Trimming stripped 0 bases from V and 5 bases from J, with 10 bases between. The V gene's germline CDR1 is SEHNR and CDR2 FQNEAQ (reference sequence). CDR3 length: 14 residues. CDR3 DNA: TGTGCCAGCAGCTTAGCCCCAGGGAATACTGAAGCTTTCTTT. Amino acids: CASSLAPGNTEAFF.

The V gene is TRBV4-3, the J gene TRBJ2-2; D is perhaps TRBD1 (6 bases). This CDR3 region has 18 residues. The ends were cut back, 2 bases at V and 4 bases at J, with 20 bases in the middle. CDR1 is LGHNA and CDR2 is YSLEER in the germline V gene. The CDR3: CASSQTLATGISTGELFF. CDR3 in DNA: TGCGCCAGCAGCCAAACCTTGGCCACAGGGATCAGCACCGGGGAGCTGTTTTTT.

V is TRBV7-2 and J is TRBJ1-6; D gene ambiguous. Germline V lookup: CDR1 SGHTA, CDR2 FQGNSA. The CDR3 spans 12 residues. Trimming removed 2 bases at V and 8 bases at J, with 4 bases between. The CDR3, as DNA: TGTGCCAGCAGCTTATCCTATTCACCCCTCCACTTT. It codes for CASSLSYSPLHF. Together with reference TRBV7-2 and TRBJ1-6, the CDR3 gives the full variable domain: GAGVSQSPSNKVTEKGKDVELRCDPISGHTALYWYRQSLGQGLEFLIYFQGNSAPDKSGLPSDRFSAERTGGSVSTLTIQRTQQEDSAVYLCASSLSYSPLHFGNGTRLTVT.

This chain's CDR3 is CASSSLGQGRETQYF. The CDR3 DNA is TGCGCCAGCAGCTCTTTGGGACAGGGTCGGGAGACCCAGTACTTC. This chain uses TRBV5-1 with TRBJ2-5; the match to TRBD1 covers 9 bases. The V and J ends lost 3 bases and 5 bases, in that order; junction bases with no gene match: 8. Germline V lookup: CDR1 SGHRS, CDR2 YFSETQ. The CDR3 runs 15 residues.

DNA for the CDR3: TGCGCCAGCAGCTCTGTCCTAGCTCAAGAGACCCAGTACTTC. As protein: CASSSVLAQETQYF. The chain is built from TRBV5-1 and TRBJ2-5, with a possible D match to TRBD2 (5 bases). Trimming left V 3 bases short and J 2 bases short, with 11 bases between. Germline CDR1 is SGHRS and CDR2 is YFSETQ. This CDR3 spans 14 amino acids.

This clone was detected a few times. V usage is TRBV7-9 and J usage is TRBJ1-5, with D unclear. The CDR3 totals 14 residues. V was cut by 2 bases and J by 7 bases, with 12 bases left in between. In germline, CDR1 is SEHNR, CDR2 FQNEAQ (reference sequence). The CDR3 bases are TGTGCCAGCAGCTTAAGCGGCGGGAGGCAGCCCCAGCATTTT. Translating gives CASSLSGGRQPQHF.

The chain links TRBV7-9 to TRBJ2-3; 8 bases fit TRBD1. This CDR3 has 17 amino acids. The germline CDR1 and CDR2 sequences are SEHNR and FQNEAQ (reference sequence). V shed 2 bases and J 1 base; nucleotides not matched to a gene: 8. The CDR3 region is CASSLKKPGQGTDTQYF. For the CDR3, the DNA is TGTGCCAGCAGCTTAAAGAAGCCGGGACAGGGCACAGATACGCAGTATTTT.

This clone came up once. This chain joins TRBV7-2 and TRBJ1-1, with 8 bases aligning to TRBD1. The J segment lost 4 bases and the V segment lost 5 bases, leaving 3 bases of the junction unmatched. CDR1 and CDR2 from the germline V gene are SGHTA and FQGNSA. The CDR3 spans 13 residues. The CDR3 coding sequence is TGTGCCAGCAGCGCCGACAGGGGCACTGAAGCTTTCTTT. This encodes CASSADRGTEAFF.

This clone came up once. The genes are TRBV5-5 and TRBJ1-2; D call uncertain. The CDR3 contains 14 residues. V was pared by 4 bases and J by 4 bases, with 14 bases between. Germline loops: CDR1 SGHKS, CDR2 YYEKEE (reference sequence). The CDR3 region is CASSLTWPSYGYTF. The CDR3 nucleotides read TGTGCCAGCAGCCTGACATGGCCCTCCTATGGCTACACCTTC.